This TCR beta chain was recovered during a study of spatial heterogeneity in lung cancer. Germline-derived CDR1 and CDR2 are KGHSH and LQKENI. V was cut by 3 bases and J by 3 bases, with 8 bases left in between. The CDR3 length is 13 residues. This clonotype was detected ten times or more. Indicated time point: sample taken at primary tumor resection. Whole RNA from tumor, nontumor lung or frozen PBMC was sequenced unsorted. TCRdb reprocessed the 5' RACE reads via MiXCR and lists one record per CDR3 protein. The sample includes approximately 40,000 distinct CDR3 sequences, approximately 15% of them seen just once.

The input for sequencing was PBMCs, taken at surgery. This clonotype originated in a male donor with early-stage non-small cell lung cancer. The rearrangement links TRBV18 to TRBJ2-5; unclear D gene. In DNA, the CDR3 is TGTGCCAGCTCACCGAAGCTGGAAGAGACCCAGTACTTC. Translation: CASSPKLEETQYF. The whole variable domain, filled in from reference TRBV18 and TRBJ2-5, reads NAGVMQNPRHLVRRRGQEARLRCSPMKGHSHVYWYRQLPEEGLKFMVYLQKENIIDESGMPKERFSAEFPKEGPSILRIQQVVRGDSAAYFCASSPKLEETQYFGPGTRLLVL.